This T cell receptor beta chain was captured in a study of brain T cells in children with intractable seizures (dated by TCRdb to 2020 to 2022). For the wider study: A NanoString immunology panel was first used to screen resected brain tissue from about 56 pediatric epilepsy surgery cases for immune gene transcripts. About 70% of the 12 selected surgery cases also had pre-surgery blood sequenced, which left four cases with brain tissue only. Overall results and qualifications from the work: Because pre- and post-surgery blood were sequenced to different depths, clones absent from the pre-surgery sample may reflect undersampling. Viral specificity was inferred only from CDR3 sequence similarity, and patients' HCMV serostatus was unknown.

CDR1 is given as SGHNT and CDR2 as YENEEA, both from the germline V gene. Here V drops 6 bases and J drops 9 bases, and the junction holds 6 bases not matched to any gene. Measured from the cysteine to the phenylalanine, the CDR3 is 14 residues long. Only the CDR3 DNA is retained, 42 bases long and in frame from the first base. The immunoSEQ assay was applied to genomic DNA to generate the TCR beta chain sequences. The authors' pipeline ran thus. CDR3 sequences that did not begin with the conserved framework cysteine at position 104 were removed by hand. To get clonality, the normalized Shannon's Diversity Index was subtracted from one, giving values from 0 (maximal diversity) to 1 (oligoclonal). Differences in the frequency of the same CDR3 between samples, such as brain versus blood, were assessed with chi-squared comparison-of-proportions tests. Public clonotypes were found by searching immuneACCESS, and the VDJdb browser was used to assess similarity to known antiviral clonotypes. Entries here come from immuneACCESS through TCRdb and include only in-frame sequences with V and J called. Some clones fail to appear in such tables; in the studies checked, an unresolved V gene covers under half of the shortfall, and the cause of the remainder is unknown. The V and J calls and clone size were taken over from that table, and D and trimming were inferred from the DNA. The sample table lists 110,000 or so clones, roughly 94% of them with a count of one. About 4% of the sample goes to the ten largest clones.

On this clone: What antigen it recognizes has not been identified. No much larger clonotype is one base removed from it; base qualities were not supplied.

The time point label, read with the paper, signifies: resected brain tissue, or blood drawn just prior to surgery. The surgery cases that showed the highest brain T cell transcript signatures were chosen for TCR beta chain sequencing of brain tissue, and of blood when it was available. Prior to surgery, the patients had been treated with at least one anti-epileptic drug. The TCR-sequenced patients were children whose drug-resistant epilepsy was caused by tuberous sclerosis complex, focal cortical dysplasia, Rasmussen encephalitis or hemimegalencephaly. Blood was drawn right before the epilepsy surgery. The Monarch genomic DNA purification kit was used to extract bulk genomic DNA from unsorted brain tissue and whole blood.

This clonotype was obtained from a boy less than two years old with hemimegalencephaly and intractable seizures. Sequencing used peripheral blood, obtained at surgery. The rearranged chain carries TRBV11-3 and TRBJ2-2, with 11 bases in between that match TRBD1. DNA sequence: TGTGCCAGCAGACAGGACAGGGGGCTCCGGGAGCTGTTTTTT. Its translation is CASRQDRGLRELFF.